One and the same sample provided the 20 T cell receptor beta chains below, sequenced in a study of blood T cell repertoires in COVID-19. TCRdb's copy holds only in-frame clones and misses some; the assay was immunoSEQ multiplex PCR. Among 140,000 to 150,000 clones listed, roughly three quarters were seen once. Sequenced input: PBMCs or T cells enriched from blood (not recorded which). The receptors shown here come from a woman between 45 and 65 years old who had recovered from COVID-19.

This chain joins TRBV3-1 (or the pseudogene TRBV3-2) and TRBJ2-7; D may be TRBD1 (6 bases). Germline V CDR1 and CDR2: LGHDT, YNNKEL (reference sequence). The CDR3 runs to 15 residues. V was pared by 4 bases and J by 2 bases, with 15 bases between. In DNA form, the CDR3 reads TGTGCCAGCAGCCCCCGTTGGGACAAGCCCTACGAGCAGTACTTC. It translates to CASSPRWDKPYEQYF.

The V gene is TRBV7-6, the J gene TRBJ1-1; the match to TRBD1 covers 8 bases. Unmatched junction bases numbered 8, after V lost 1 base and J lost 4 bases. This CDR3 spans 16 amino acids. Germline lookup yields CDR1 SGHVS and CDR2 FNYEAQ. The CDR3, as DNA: TGTGCCAGCAGCTTAGATCCTTGGACAGGGACCACTGAAGCTTTCTTT. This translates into CASSLDPWTGTTEAFF.

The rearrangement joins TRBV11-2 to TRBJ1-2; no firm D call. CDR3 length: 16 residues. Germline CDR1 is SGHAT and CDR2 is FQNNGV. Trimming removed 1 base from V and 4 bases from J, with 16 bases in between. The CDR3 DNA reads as TGTGCCAGCAGCTTAGGGGTCTCAGGCGAGGGCTATGGCTACACCTTC. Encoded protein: CASSLGVSGEGYGYTF.

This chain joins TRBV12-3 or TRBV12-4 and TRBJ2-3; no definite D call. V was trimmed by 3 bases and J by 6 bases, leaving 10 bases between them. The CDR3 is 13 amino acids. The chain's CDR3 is CASSLESFDTQYF. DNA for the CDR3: TGTGCCAGCAGTTTGGAGAGCTTTGATACGCAGTATTTT.

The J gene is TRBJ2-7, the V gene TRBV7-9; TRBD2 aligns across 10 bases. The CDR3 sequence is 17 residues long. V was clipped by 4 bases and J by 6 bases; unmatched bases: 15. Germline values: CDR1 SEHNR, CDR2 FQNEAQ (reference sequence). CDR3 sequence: CASSWAESSGGLGEQYF. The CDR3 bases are TGTGCCAGCAGCTGGGCTGAGAGTAGCGGGGGGCTCGGCGAGCAGTACTTC.

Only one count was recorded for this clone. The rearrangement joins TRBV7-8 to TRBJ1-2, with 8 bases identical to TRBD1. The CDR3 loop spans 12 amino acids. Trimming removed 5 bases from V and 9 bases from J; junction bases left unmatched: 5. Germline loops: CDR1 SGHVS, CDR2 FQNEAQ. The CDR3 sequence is CASSLRQGSYTF. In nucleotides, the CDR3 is TGTGCCAGCAGCCTCAGACAGGGGAGCTACACCTTC.

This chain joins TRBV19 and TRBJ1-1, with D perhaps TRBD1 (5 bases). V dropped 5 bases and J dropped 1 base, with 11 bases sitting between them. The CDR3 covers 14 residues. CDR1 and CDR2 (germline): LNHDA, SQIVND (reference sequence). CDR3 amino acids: CASSPFRGNTEAFF. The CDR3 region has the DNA TGTGCCAGTAGTCCCTTTAGGGGGAACACTGAAGCTTTCTTT.

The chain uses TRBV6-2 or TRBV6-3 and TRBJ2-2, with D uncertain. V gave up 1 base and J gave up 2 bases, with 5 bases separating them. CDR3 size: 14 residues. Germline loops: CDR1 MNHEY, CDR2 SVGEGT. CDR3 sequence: CASSYLANTGELFF. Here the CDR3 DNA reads TGTGCCAGCAGTTACTTGGCAAACACCGGGGAGCTGTTTTTT.

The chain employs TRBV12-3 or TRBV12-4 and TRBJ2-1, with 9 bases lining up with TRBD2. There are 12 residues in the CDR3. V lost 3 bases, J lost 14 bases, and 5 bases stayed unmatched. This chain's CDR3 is CASSFQRGAEFF. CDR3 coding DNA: TGTGCCAGCAGTTTCCAGCGGGGGGCGGAGTTCTTC.

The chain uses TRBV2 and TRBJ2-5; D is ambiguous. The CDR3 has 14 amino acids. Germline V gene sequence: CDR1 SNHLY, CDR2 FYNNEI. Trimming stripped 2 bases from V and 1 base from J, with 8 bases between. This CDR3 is CASSEITAQETQYF. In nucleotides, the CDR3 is TGTGCCAGCAGTGAAATTACAGCCCAAGAGACCCAGTACTTC.

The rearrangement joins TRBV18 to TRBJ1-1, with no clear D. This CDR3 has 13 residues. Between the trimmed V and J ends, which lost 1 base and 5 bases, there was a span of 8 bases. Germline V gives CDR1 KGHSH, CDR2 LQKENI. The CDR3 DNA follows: TGTGCCAGCTCACCACTAAGGGAGACTGAAGCTTTCTTT. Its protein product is CASSPLRETEAFF.

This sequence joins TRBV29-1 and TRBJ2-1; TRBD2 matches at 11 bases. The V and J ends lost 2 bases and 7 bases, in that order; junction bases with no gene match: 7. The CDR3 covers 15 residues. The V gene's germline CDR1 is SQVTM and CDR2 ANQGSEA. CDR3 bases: TGCAGCGTTGAATGGCTAGCGGGGGGCCTGAATGAGCAGTTCTTC. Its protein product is CSVEWLAGGLNEQFF.

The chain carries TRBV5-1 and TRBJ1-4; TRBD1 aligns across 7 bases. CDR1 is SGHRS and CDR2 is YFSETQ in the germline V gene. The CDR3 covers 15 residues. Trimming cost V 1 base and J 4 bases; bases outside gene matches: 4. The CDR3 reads CASSLPDRSNEKLFF. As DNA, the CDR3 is TGCGCCAGCAGCTTGCCGGACAGGAGTAATGAAAAACTGTTTTTT.

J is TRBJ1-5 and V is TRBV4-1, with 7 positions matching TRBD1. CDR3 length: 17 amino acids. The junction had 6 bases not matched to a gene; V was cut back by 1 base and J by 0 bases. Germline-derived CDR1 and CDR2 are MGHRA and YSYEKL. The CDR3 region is CASSQVPGQNSNQPQHF. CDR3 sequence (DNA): TGCGCCAGCAGCCAAGTCCCGGGACAGAATAGCAATCAGCCCCAGCATTTT.

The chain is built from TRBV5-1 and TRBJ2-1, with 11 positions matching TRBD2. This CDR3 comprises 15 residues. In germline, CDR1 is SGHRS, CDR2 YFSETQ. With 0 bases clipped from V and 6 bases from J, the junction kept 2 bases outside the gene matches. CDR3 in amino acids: CASSLDTSGGNEQFF. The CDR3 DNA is TGCGCCAGCAGCTTGGATACTAGCGGGGGCAATGAGCAGTTCTTC.

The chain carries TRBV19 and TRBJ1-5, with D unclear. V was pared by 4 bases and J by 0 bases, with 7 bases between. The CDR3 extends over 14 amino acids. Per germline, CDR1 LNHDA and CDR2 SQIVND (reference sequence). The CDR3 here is CASSSDISNQPQHF. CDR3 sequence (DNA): TGTGCCAGTAGTAGCGACATTAGCAATCAGCCCCAGCATTTT.

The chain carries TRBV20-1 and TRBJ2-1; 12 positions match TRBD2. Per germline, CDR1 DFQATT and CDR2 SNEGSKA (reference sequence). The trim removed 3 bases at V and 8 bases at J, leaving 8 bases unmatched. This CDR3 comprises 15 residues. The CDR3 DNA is TGCAGTGCTAGTCCTAGCGGGGGGGCGTCCGATGAGCAGTTCTTC. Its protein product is CSASPSGGASDEQFF.

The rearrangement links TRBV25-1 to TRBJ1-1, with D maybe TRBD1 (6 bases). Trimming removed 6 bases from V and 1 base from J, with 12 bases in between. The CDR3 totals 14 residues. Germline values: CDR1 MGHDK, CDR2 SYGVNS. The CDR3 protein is CASRETGWNTEAFF. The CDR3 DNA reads TGTGCCAGCAGAGAGACAGGATGGAACACTGAAGCTTTCTTT.

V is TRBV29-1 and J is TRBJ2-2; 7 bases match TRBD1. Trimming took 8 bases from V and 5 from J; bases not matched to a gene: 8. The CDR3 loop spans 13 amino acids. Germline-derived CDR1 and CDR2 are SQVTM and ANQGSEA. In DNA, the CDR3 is TGCAGCTTCGACAGGGATCAAACCGGGGAGCTGTTTTTT. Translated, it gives CSFDRDQTGELFF.

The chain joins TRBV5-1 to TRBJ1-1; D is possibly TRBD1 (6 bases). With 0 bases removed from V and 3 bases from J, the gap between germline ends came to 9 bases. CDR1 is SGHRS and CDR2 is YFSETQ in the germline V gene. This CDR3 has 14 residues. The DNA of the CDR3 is TGCGCCAGCAGCTTGGATACAGGGCACACTGAAGCTTTCTTT. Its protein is CASSLDTGHTEAFF.